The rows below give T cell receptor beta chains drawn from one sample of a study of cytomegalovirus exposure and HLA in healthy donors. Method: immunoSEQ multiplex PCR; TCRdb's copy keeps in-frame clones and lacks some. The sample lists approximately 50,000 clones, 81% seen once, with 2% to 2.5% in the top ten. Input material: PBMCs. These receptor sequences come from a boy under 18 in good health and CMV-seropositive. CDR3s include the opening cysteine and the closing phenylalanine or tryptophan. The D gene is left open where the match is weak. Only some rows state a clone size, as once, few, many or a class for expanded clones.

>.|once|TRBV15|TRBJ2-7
CATSGADRPDGSDEQYF
TGTGCCACCAGCGGCGCTGACAGGCCCGACGGAAGCGACGAGCAGTACTTC
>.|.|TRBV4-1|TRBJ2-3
CASSQLGADTQYF
TGCGCCAGCAGCCAACTAGGGGCAGATACGCAGTATTTT
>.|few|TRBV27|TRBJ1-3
CASSLEGSDSGNTIYF
TGTGCCAGCAGTTTAGAGGGCTCAGACTCTGGAAACACCATATATTTT
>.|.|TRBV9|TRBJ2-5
CASSVDVEETQYF
TGTGCCAGCAGCGTAGATGTAGAAGAGACCCAGTACTTC
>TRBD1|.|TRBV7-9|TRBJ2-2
CASSLTGVTGELFF
TGTGCCAGCAGCTTGACAGGGGTCACCGGGGAGCTGTTTTTT
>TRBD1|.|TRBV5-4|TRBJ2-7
CASSQSGQVHEQYF
TGTGCCAGCAGCCAGTCGGGACAGGTACACGAGCAGTACTTC
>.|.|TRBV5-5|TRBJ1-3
CASQDSRNTIYF
TGTGCCAGCCAGGATAGTAGAAACACCATATATTTT
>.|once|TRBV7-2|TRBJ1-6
CASSFQGRNSPLHF
TGTGCCAGCAGCTTCCAGGGAAGGAATTCACCCCTCCACTTT
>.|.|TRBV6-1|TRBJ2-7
CASSDFYEQYF
TGTGCCAGCAGTGACTTTTACGAGCAGTACTTC
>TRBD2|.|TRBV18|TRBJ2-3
CASSTTSGGMQYF
TGTGCCAGCTCAACGACTAGCGGGGGAATGCAGTATTTT
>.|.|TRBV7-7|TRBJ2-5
CASSRGHFQETQYF
TGTGCTAGCAGCAGGGGACATTTCCAAGAGACCCAGTACTTC
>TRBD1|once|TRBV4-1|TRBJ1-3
CASSQRQTGDTIYF
TGCGCCAGCAGCCAAAGACAGACAGGGGACACCATATATTTT